This T cell receptor (beta chain) was obtained from a study of blood T cells in healthy people across ages. Study results and limitations: Versus aged donors, long-lived donors had higher diversity and more naive CD4+ cells. It was held that the diversity estimates obtained from one million T cells were underestimates.

V lost 6 bases and J lost 11, with 16 bases in between. CDR1 and CDR2 (germline): SEHNR, FQNEAQ (reference sequence). The CDR3 extends over 12 amino acids. Points on this clonotype: What it binds is not known.

PBMCs were isolated at a quantity of at least 6 million per sample. Together with a sample-barcoded 5' primer, a J-beta primer mix was included in a second PCR lasting about 6 to 11 cycles. Every cDNA molecule bore a tag from a template-switch adaptor containing 12 random nucleotides. TCRdb independently ran MiXCR on the 5' RACE reads; one entry per CDR3 protein. The data show about 1,400,000 distinct CDR3 sequences, 42% seen once. Sequenced sample: blood. The chain combines TRBV7-9 with TRBJ2-5; weak D call: TRBD2 (5 bases). The sequence was obtained from a young woman in good health. The CDR3 sequence is CASRDGRWEQYF. CDR3 in DNA: TGTGCCAGCAGGGACGGCCGATGGGAGCAGTACTTC. The full variable domain, its missing parts supplied by reference TRBV7-9 and TRBJ2-5, is DTGVSQNPRHKITKRGQNVTFRCDPISEHNRLYWYRQTLGQGPEFLTYFQNEAQLEKSRLLSDRFSAERPKGSFSTLEIQRTEQGDSAMYLCASRDGRWEQYFGPGTRLLVL.